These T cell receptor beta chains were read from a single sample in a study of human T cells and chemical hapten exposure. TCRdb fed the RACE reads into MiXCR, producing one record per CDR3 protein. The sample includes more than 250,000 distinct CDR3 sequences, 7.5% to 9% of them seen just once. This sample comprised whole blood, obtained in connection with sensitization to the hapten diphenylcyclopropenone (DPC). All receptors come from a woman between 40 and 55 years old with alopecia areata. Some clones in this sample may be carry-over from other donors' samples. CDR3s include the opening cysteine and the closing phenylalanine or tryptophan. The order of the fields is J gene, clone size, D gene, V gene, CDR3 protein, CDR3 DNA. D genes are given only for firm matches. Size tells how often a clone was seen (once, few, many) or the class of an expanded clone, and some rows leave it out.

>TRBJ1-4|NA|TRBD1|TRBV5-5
CASTRQGGEKLFF
TGTGCCAGCACCCGACAGGGAGGTGAAAAACTGTTTTTT
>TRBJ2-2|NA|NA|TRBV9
CASSVASGNTGELFF
TGTGCCAGCAGCGTAGCCAGCGGGAACACCGGGGAGCTGTTTTTT
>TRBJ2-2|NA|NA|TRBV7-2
CASSLSGVDTGELFF
TGTGCCAGCAGCTTATCTGGGGTCGACACCGGGGAGCTGTTTTTT
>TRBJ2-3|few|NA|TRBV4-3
CASSQRGASTDTQYF
TGCGCCAGCAGCCAGAGAGGGGCCAGCACAGATACGCAGTATTTT
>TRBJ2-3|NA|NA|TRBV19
CASTREGSTDTQYF
TGTGCCAGTACCCGAGAGGGGAGCACAGATACGCAGTATTTT
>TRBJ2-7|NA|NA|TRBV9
CASSALGSSYEQYF
TGTGCCAGCAGCGCGCTAGGATCTTCCTACGAGCAGTACTTC
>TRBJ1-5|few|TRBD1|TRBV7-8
CASSLGQSLNQPQHF
TGTGCCAGCAGCTTGGGACAGAGTCTTAATCAGCCCCAGCATTTT
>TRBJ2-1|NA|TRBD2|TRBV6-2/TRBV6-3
CASSSRTSGRSGNEQFF
TGTGCCAGCAGTTCCAGGACTAGCGGGAGATCGGGCAATGAGCAGTTCTTC
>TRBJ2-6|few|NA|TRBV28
CASSPRGAGANVLTF
TGTGCCAGCAGCCCCCGCGGGGCTGGGGCCAACGTCCTGACTTTC
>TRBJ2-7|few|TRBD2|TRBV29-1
CSVGPGTSGAYEQYF
TGCAGCGTTGGCCCCGGGACTAGCGGGGCCTACGAGCAGTACTTC
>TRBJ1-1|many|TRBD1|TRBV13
CASSLGGTGDPEAFF
TGTGCCAGCAGCTTAGGCGGGACAGGGGACCCTGAAGCTTTCTTT
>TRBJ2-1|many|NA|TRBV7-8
CASSLAVEQFF
TGTGCCAGCAGCTTAGCCGTAGAGCAGTTCTTC
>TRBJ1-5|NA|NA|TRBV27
CASRRGGRYNQPQHF
TGTGCCAGCAGGCGGGGGGGCCGGTACAATCAGCCCCAGCATTTT
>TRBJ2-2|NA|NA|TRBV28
CASSSMFSEELFF
TGTGCCAGCAGTTCCATGTTCAGCGAGGAGCTGTTTTTT
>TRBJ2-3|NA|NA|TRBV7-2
CASSLGGTRTDTQYF
TGTGCCAGCAGCTTAGGAGGGACTCGCACAGATACGCAGTATTTT
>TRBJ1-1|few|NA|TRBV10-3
CAIKGRVETEAFF
TGTGCCATCAAGGGCAGGGTAGAGACTGAAGCTTTCTTT
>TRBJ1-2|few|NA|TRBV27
CASRGAGTYGYTF
TGTGCCAGCAGGGGCGCAGGGACCTATGGCTACACCTTC
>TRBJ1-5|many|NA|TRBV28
CASSYEGQPQHF
TGTGCCAGCAGTTATGAGGGGCAGCCCCAGCATTTT
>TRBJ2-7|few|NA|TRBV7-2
CASSLDRTIYEQYF
TGTGCCAGCAGCTTAGATCGGACCATTTACGAGCAGTACTTC
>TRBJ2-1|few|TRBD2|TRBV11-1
CATGLADYNEQFF
TGTGCCACTGGACTAGCGGATTACAATGAGCAGTTCTTC
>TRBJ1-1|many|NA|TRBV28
CASSVGQRAFF
TGTGCCAGCAGCGTAGGTCAGCGAGCTTTCTTT
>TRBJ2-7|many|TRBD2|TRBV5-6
CASSSGRYSYEQYF
TGTGCCAGCAGCTCCGGGAGGTACTCCTACGAGCAGTACTTC
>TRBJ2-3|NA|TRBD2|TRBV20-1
CSARDPPQRGAPDTQYF
TGCAGTGCTAGAGACCCCCCCCAGCGGGGAGCACCAGATACGCAGTATTTT
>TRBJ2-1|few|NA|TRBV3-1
CASSQKKRVGDEQFF
TGTGCCAGCAGCCAAAAGAAGCGGGTGGGTGATGAGCAGTTCTTC
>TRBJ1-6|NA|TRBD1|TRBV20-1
CSVKGANSPLHF
TGCAGTGTCAAGGGGGCGAATTCACCCCTCCACTTT
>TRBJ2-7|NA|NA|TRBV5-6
CASSRGDRYEQYF
TGTGCCAGCAGCCGGGGGGACAGGTACGAGCAGTACTTC
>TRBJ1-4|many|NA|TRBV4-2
CASSQIPAGGKNEKLFF
TGTGCCAGCAGCCAAATCCCAGCCGGGGGGAAGAATGAAAAACTGTTTTTT
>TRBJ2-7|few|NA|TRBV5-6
CASSLEPAGSYEQYF
TGTGCCAGCAGCTTGGAACCGGCGGGGTCCTACGAGCAGTACTTC
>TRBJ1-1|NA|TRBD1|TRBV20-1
CSAITPRQGMNTEAFF
TGCAGTGCTATAACCCCCCGACAGGGCATGAACACTGAAGCTTTCTTT
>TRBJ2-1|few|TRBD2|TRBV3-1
CASSGGTSGDTPYNEQFF
TGTGCCAGCAGTGGCGGGACTAGCGGGGATACTCCCTACAATGAGCAGTTCTTC
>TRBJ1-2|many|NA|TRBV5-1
CASSPGSLDYGYTF
TGCGCCAGCAGCCCAGGGAGTTTGGACTATGGCTACACCTTC
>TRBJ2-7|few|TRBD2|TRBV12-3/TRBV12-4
CASSPSGRFYEQYF
TGTGCCAGCAGTCCAAGCGGGAGGTTCTACGAGCAGTACTTC
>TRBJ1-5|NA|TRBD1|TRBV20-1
CSATGQVGRNQPQHF
TGCAGTGCAACAGGACAGGTTGGGCGCAATCAGCCCCAGCATTTT
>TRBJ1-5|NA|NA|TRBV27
CASSLDEATKPQHF
TGTGCCAGCAGTTTAGACGAGGCGACGAAGCCCCAGCATTTT
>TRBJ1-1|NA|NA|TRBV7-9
CASSLSASHTEAFF
TGTGCCAGCAGCTTATCGGCCAGCCACACTGAAGCTTTCTTT
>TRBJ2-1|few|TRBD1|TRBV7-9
CASSSGQGPHEQFF
TGTGCCAGCAGCTCCGGACAGGGTCCCCATGAGCAGTTCTTC
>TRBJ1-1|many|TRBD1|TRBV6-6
CASSRTGGRAFF
TGTGCCAGCAGTCGCACAGGGGGCCGGGCTTTCTTT